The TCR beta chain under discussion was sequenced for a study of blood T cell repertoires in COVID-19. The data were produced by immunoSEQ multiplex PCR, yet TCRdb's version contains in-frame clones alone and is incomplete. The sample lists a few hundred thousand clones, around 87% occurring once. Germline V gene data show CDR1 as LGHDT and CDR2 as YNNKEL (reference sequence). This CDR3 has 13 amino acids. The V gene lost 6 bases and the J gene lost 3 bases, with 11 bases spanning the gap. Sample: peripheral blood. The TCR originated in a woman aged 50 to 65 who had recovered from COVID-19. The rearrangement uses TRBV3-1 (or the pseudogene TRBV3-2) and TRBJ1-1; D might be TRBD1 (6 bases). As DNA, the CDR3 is TGTGCCAGCAGTTGGGGGCAGGACACTGAAGCTTTCTTT. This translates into CASSWGQDTEAFF.